The following is a T cell receptor (beta chain) sequence with its context. The record originates from a study of tumor-infiltrating lymphocytes in primary liver carcinoma. Study overall: In every tissue type, samples returned a similar yield of roughly 3.65 to 7.5 million productive TCRbeta reads.

Germline V gene data show CDR1 as SEHNR and CDR2 as FQNEAQ (reference sequence). V trimming: 6 bases; J trimming: 1 base; junction bases outside the gene matches: 8. This CDR3 region has 15 residues. Co-extraction yielded RNA and DNA from about 20-30 mg of unsorted bulk tissue. TCR beta cDNA was made from 500 ng total RNA with a constant-region primer. Slightly modified ARM-PCR with three nested multiplex PCR rounds yielded TCR beta libraries. PCR rounds one and two used TRBV1-TRBV30 forward primers with a C-beta reverse primer for around 10 cycles each. A single record per CDR3 protein comes from TCRdb applying MiXCR to the multiplex PCR reads. Among 65,000 to 80,000 distinct CDR3 sequences listed, about 72% were seen once.

The receptor's source is a man aged 35 to 55 with primary liver carcinoma and hepatitis B virus infection. The sequencing sample was made of liver tumor tissue from sampling region 4. Subset of the sample: tumor region T4, right-lateral pole. The chain links TRBV7-9 to TRBJ1-2; 7 bases are shared with TRBD1. The CDR3 sequence: CASRARTGGNYGYTF. For the CDR3, the DNA is TGTGCCAGCAGAGCAAGGACAGGAGGTAACTATGGCTACACCTTC.